The present entry profiles one T cell receptor beta chain with its context. As yet, its antigen is unknown. These data are taken from a study of T cell responses to AZD1222 COVID-19 vaccine. Study results and limitations: A reported finding is that nearly half of spike-specific TCRs target unmutated variant regions. Spike-specific TCR breadth and depth went up after people got two AZD1222 doses. At study baseline, merely a handful of AZD1222 recipients were seropositive.

The protocol was immunoSEQ multiplex PCR, while the TCRdb copy is restricted to in-frame clones and leaves out a portion. The sample carries under 85,000 clones, around nine tenths recorded once. This CDR3 comprises 14 residues. CDR1 is SNHLY and CDR2 is FYNNEI in the germline V gene. V gave up 5 bases and J gave up 4 bases; unmatched junction bases: 5. Source: peripheral blood, taken 28 days after the second AZD1222 dose. The chain has TRBV2 and TRBJ1-2; 9 bases are shared with TRBD1. This clonotype originated in an adult who received the AZD1222 COVID-19 vaccine. CDR3 protein: CASSQGQGPYGYTF. The CDR3 DNA reads as TGTGCCAGCAGTCAGGGACAGGGCCCCTATGGCTACACCTTC. Filled out from reference TRBV2 and TRBJ1-2, the complete variable domain reads EPEVTQTPSHQVTQMGQEVILRCVPISNHLYFYWYRQILGQKVEFLVSFYNNEISEKSEIFDDQFSVERPDGSNFTLKIRSTKLEDSAMYFCASSQGQGPYGYTFGSGTRLTVV.